The rows below give T cell receptor beta chains drawn from one sample of a study of blood T cell repertoires in COVID-19. Assay used: immunoSEQ multiplex PCR; TCRdb lists only in-frame clones, some missing. Of a few hundred thousand clones detected, roughly 90% appear once; the ten largest clones hold about 2%. Sequencing input: peripheral blood. These receptors all come from a woman aged 45-60 years who had recovered from COVID-19. CDR3s include the opening cysteine and the closing phenylalanine or tryptophan. The D gene is left open where the match is weak. Clone size is stated in some rows and not others, as once, few, many or a class when expanded.

V gene: TRBV6-6; J gene: TRBJ1-4; D gene: TRBD1; clone size: once; CDR3 DNA: TGTGCCAGCAGCGGGACAGGGTTGGCGATTTTT; CDR3 protein: CASSGTGLAIF
V gene: TRBV15; J gene: TRBJ2-7; D gene: TRBD2; clone size: NA; CDR3 DNA: TGTGCCACCAGCAGAGGACTAGCGGGCTCCTACGAGCAGTACTTC; CDR3 protein: CATSRGLAGSYEQYF
V gene: TRBV3-1/TRBV3-2; J gene: TRBJ2-1; D gene: NA; clone size: few; CDR3 DNA: TGTGCCAGCAGCCCCGACGGGGGACGGATTTACAATGAGCAGTTCTTC; CDR3 protein: CASSPDGGRIYNEQFF
V gene: TRBV11-2; J gene: TRBJ2-1; D gene: TRBD1; clone size: NA; CDR3 DNA: TGTGCCAGCAGGCTCAGGGGGACAGCCCTTGGGGATGAGCAGTTCTTC; CDR3 protein: CASRLRGTALGDEQFF
V gene: TRBV19; J gene: TRBJ2-3; D gene: TRBD2; clone size: few; CDR3 DNA: TGTGCCAGTAGGCGACTCGGGACTAGCAAAAAGTATTTT; CDR3 protein: CASRRLGTSKKYF
V gene: TRBV6-1; J gene: TRBJ2-7; D gene: TRBD2; clone size: medium-sized; CDR3 DNA: TGTGCCAGCAGTGAAGACGCGGGAGGGCCCTACGAGCAGTACTTC; CDR3 protein: CASSEDAGGPYEQYF
V gene: TRBV10-3; J gene: TRBJ2-3; D gene: NA; clone size: NA; CDR3 DNA: TGTGCCATCAAGGCCCCGACGGGGACAGATACGCAGTATTTT; CDR3 protein: CAIKAPTGTDTQYF
V gene: TRBV11-2; J gene: TRBJ1-1; D gene: NA; clone size: NA; CDR3 DNA: TGTGCCAGCAGCTCCAGACATCCCCCCCATATGAACACTGAAGCTTTCTTT; CDR3 protein: CASSSRHPPHMNTEAFF
V gene: TRBV19; J gene: TRBJ1-5; D gene: TRBD1; clone size: NA; CDR3 DNA: TGTGCCAGTAGTGTCAAACAGGGGGTCCCTAGCAATCAGCCCCAGCATTTT; CDR3 protein: CASSVKQGVPSNQPQHF
V gene: TRBV28; J gene: TRBJ1-1; D gene: NA; clone size: NA; CDR3 DNA: TGTGCCAGCAGTGCGCCCGTTGAAGCTTTCTTT; CDR3 protein: CASSAPVEAFF
V gene: TRBV6-4; J gene: TRBJ1-5; D gene: NA; clone size: NA; CDR3 DNA: TGTGCCAGCAGCGTAAAGCCCAATCAGCCCCAGCATTTT; CDR3 protein: CASSVKPNQPQHF
V gene: TRBV7-3; J gene: TRBJ2-2; D gene: NA; clone size: NA; CDR3 DNA: TGTGCCAGCACCTTGAGGGCGCGGACCGGGGAGCTGTTTTTT; CDR3 protein: CASTLRARTGELFF
V gene: TRBV4-2; J gene: TRBJ1-6; D gene: TRBD1; clone size: NA; CDR3 DNA: TGTGCCAGCAGCCAAGATCCCGGGACAGGGAATTCACCCCTCCACTTT; CDR3 protein: CASSQDPGTGNSPLHF
V gene: TRBV13; J gene: TRBJ1-2; D gene: NA; clone size: NA; CDR3 DNA: TGTGCCAGCAGCTCATGGACTGCGACTAACTATGGCTACACCTTC; CDR3 protein: CASSSWTATNYGYTF
V gene: TRBV3-1/TRBV3-2; J gene: TRBJ1-1; D gene: NA; clone size: NA; CDR3 DNA: TGTGCCAGCAGCCAAGCGGAGTTAGGCACTGAAGCTTTCTTT; CDR3 protein: CASSQAELGTEAFF
V gene: TRBV29-1; J gene: TRBJ2-1; D gene: TRBD2; clone size: NA; CDR3 DNA: TGCAGCAGCGGGGAGGCGGCCTACAATGAGCAGTTCTTC; CDR3 protein: CSSGEAAYNEQFF
V gene: TRBV4-1; J gene: TRBJ2-1; D gene: TRBD2; clone size: NA; CDR3 DNA: TGCGCCAGCAGCCAAGAGACTAGCGGATACAATGAGCAGTTCTTC; CDR3 protein: CASSQETSGYNEQFF
V gene: TRBV30; J gene: TRBJ2-2; D gene: NA; clone size: NA; CDR3 DNA: TGTGCCTGGAACCTAGGACAGTTCAGGGCCGGGGAGCTGTTTTTT; CDR3 protein: CAWNLGQFRAGELFF
V gene: TRBV19; J gene: TRBJ1-6; D gene: TRBD1; clone size: NA; CDR3 DNA: TGTGCCAGTAGGCTCCGGACAGGGGCAAGGAGTGACAACTTT; CDR3 protein: CASRLRTGARSDNF
V gene: TRBV27; J gene: TRBJ1-4; D gene: TRBD1; clone size: NA; CDR3 DNA: TGTGCCAGCAGTTTGTGGGGACAGGGCGATGAAAAACTGTTTTTT; CDR3 protein: CASSLWGQGDEKLFF
V gene: TRBV28; J gene: TRBJ2-7; D gene: TRBD2; clone size: NA; CDR3 DNA: TGTGCCAGCAGTTCCCCGGCGGGGGGCGAACCCGGCGAGCAGTACTTC; CDR3 protein: CASSSPAGGEPGEQYF
V gene: TRBV7-2; J gene: TRBJ2-3; D gene: NA; clone size: NA; CDR3 DNA: TGTGCCAGCACAGGGAATTTTGCGTCAGATACGCAGTATTTT; CDR3 protein: CASTGNFASDTQYF
V gene: TRBV5-1; J gene: TRBJ2-1; D gene: NA; clone size: NA; CDR3 DNA: TGCGCCAGCAGCTTGGGCCTAGGCCGGAATGAGCAGTTCTTC; CDR3 protein: CASSLGLGRNEQFF
V gene: TRBV4-1; J gene: TRBJ1-2; D gene: TRBD1; clone size: NA; CDR3 DNA: TGCGCCAGCAGCCAAGATCGGGGACAGGCGATTAACTATGGCTACACCTTC; CDR3 protein: CASSQDRGQAINYGYTF
V gene: TRBV7-3; J gene: TRBJ1-2; D gene: TRBD1; clone size: NA; CDR3 DNA: TGTGCCAGCAGCTTAACGGGACAGGGTAATGGCTACACCTTC; CDR3 protein: CASSLTGQGNGYTF
V gene: TRBV2; J gene: TRBJ1-2; D gene: NA; clone size: NA; CDR3 DNA: TGTGCCAGCGTGGTCGGACAGTTCGTAGGCTACACCTTC; CDR3 protein: CASVVGQFVGYTF
V gene: TRBV30; J gene: TRBJ1-2; D gene: NA; clone size: NA; CDR3 DNA: TGTGCCTGGAGTGTAGTTGGCACCCTTGTTCTTGCTTATGGCTACACCTTC; CDR3 protein: CAWSVVGTLVLAYGYTF
V gene: TRBV28; J gene: TRBJ1-3; D gene: NA; clone size: NA; CDR3 DNA: TGTGCCACGGGCGGGACGGGAACCTCCTCTGGAAACACCATATATTTT; CDR3 protein: CATGGTGTSSGNTIYF
V gene: TRBV29-1; J gene: TRBJ2-5; D gene: NA; clone size: NA; CDR3 DNA: TGCAGCGTTGAACGGCAAGGTCCCTTTGGGGCCCGTCAGGGGACCCAGTACTTC; CDR3 protein: CSVERQGPFGARQGTQYF
V gene: TRBV15; J gene: TRBJ1-5; D gene: NA; clone size: NA; CDR3 DNA: TGTGCCACCAGCAGAGATCGGGGGATGCATCAGCCCCAGCATTTT; CDR3 protein: CATSRDRGMHQPQHF
V gene: TRBV6-5; J gene: TRBJ1-6; D gene: TRBD1; clone size: once; CDR3 DNA: TGTGCCAGCAGTTACTCTGGGACAGGGGCTTTTTCACCCCTCCACTTT; CDR3 protein: CASSYSGTGAFSPLHF
V gene: TRBV30; J gene: TRBJ1-1; D gene: NA; clone size: NA; CDR3 DNA: TGTGCCTGGAGTCCCGCGCGAAACGCTGAAGCTTTCTTT; CDR3 protein: CAWSPARNAEAFF
V gene: TRBV7-9; J gene: TRBJ1-1; D gene: NA; clone size: NA; CDR3 DNA: TGTGCCAGCAGCCAAACGGACAGCCCGCGGGCTTTCTTT; CDR3 protein: CASSQTDSPRAFF
V gene: TRBV7-9; J gene: TRBJ2-3; D gene: NA; clone size: NA; CDR3 DNA: TGTGCCAGCTCAACAACCTCGGGGGATAGCACAGATACGCAGTATTTT; CDR3 protein: CASSTTSGDSTDTQYF
V gene: TRBV6-2/TRBV6-3; J gene: TRBJ1-5; D gene: TRBD1; clone size: NA; CDR3 DNA: TGTGCCAGCAGTATCCGGGACAGGCCACTCAATCAGCCCCAGCATTTT; CDR3 protein: CASSIRDRPLNQPQHF
V gene: TRBV5-6; J gene: TRBJ1-3; D gene: NA; clone size: NA; CDR3 DNA: TGTGCCAGCAGCTGGGGAGCGGGGGACTCTGGAAACACCATATATTTT; CDR3 protein: CASSWGAGDSGNTIYF
V gene: TRBV7-2; J gene: TRBJ2-5; D gene: TRBD2; clone size: NA; CDR3 DNA: TGTGCAAGCGTGAGGGGACTAGCGGGGAAGGAGACCCAGTACTTC; CDR3 protein: CASVRGLAGKETQYF
V gene: TRBV24-1; J gene: TRBJ2-5; D gene: TRBD1; clone size: NA; CDR3 DNA: TGTGCCACCAGTGATGGAAAGCTAGGGGGCCTTCAAGAGACCCAGTACTTC; CDR3 protein: CATSDGKLGGLQETQYF
V gene: TRBV5-1; J gene: TRBJ1-6; D gene: NA; clone size: NA; CDR3 DNA: TGCGCCAGCAGGAGACAAGAAAATTCACCCCTCCACTTT; CDR3 protein: CASRRQENSPLHF
V gene: TRBV9; J gene: TRBJ1-1; D gene: NA; clone size: NA; CDR3 DNA: TGTGCCAGCAGCGTAGACTTGAACACTGAAGCTTTCTTT; CDR3 protein: CASSVDLNTEAFF
V gene: TRBV3-1/TRBV3-2; J gene: TRBJ2-3; D gene: TRBD2; clone size: NA; CDR3 DNA: TGTGCCAGCAGTACTCGAGCGGGAGCGGTGGATACGCAGTATTTT; CDR3 protein: CASSTRAGAVDTQYF